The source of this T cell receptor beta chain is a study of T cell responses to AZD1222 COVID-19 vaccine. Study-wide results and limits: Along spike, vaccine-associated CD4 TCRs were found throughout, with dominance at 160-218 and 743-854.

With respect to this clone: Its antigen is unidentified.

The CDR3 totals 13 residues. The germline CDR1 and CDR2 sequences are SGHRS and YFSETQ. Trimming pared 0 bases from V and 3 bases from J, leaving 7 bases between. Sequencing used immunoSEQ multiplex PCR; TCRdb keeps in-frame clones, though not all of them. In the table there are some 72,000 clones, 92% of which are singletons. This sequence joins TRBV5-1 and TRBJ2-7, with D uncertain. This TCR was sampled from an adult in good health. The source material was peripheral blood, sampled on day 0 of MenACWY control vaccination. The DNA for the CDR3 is TGCGCCAGCAGCTTGGACATACACTACGAGCAGTACTTC. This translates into CASSLDIHYEQYF.